One and the same sample provided the 29 T cell receptor beta chains below, sequenced in a study of technical replicates of blood from four donors. The repertoire was sequenced with immunoSEQ multiplex PCR; TCRdb's copy has only in-frame clones and lacks some. This sample yields 50,000 to 55,000 clones, of which about 86% are seen a single time; 5.6% belongs to the top ten. The sample comprised PBMCs. The receptors stem from a human donor in good health. Some clones in this sample may be carry-over from other donors' samples.

The chain's CDR3 is CASSEAGTGTNYGYTF. The CDR3 nucleotides read TGTGCCAGCAGTGAAGCGGGGACAGGTACTAACTATGGCTACACCTTC. The V gene is TRBV6-1, the J gene TRBJ1-2, with 8 bases aligning to TRBD1. The length of the CDR3 is 16 residues. V trimming: 0 bases; J trimming: 0 bases; junction bases outside the gene matches: 3. Germline lookup yields CDR1 MNHNS and CDR2 SASEGT.

The CDR3 region is CAWKVGGSNYGYTF. The CDR3 DNA reads as TGTGCCTGGAAGGTGGGGGGGAGCAACTATGGCTACACCTTC. The chain employs TRBV30 and TRBJ1-2; TRBD1 is a possible D gene (5 bases). The germline CDR1 and CDR2 sequences are GTSNPN and SVGIG (reference sequence). V was pared by 4 bases and J by 2 bases, with 14 bases between. There are 14 residues in the CDR3.

This chain connects TRBV29-1 to TRBJ1-4, with D possibly matching TRBD1 (5 bases). Germline V gene lookup returns CDR1 SQVTM and CDR2 ANQGSEA. The CDR3 is 16 residues long. The germline V and J ends were trimmed by 4 bases and 0 bases, with 15 bases remaining between them. The CDR3 nucleotides are TGCAGCGTTGGGTGGGGCGGTGGAGCAACTAATGAAAAACTGTTTTTT. This codes for CSVGWGGGATNEKLFF.

The CDR3 DNA is TGTGCCAGCAGTTCCCGGGACAGGGGCAGTGAAGCTTTCTTT. Translating it yields CASSSRDRGSEAFF. The J gene is TRBJ1-1, the V gene TRBV27; 10 bases are a match to TRBD1. This CDR3 spans 14 amino acids. Germline CDR1 MNHEY, CDR2 SMNVEV (reference sequence). The J segment lost 7 bases and the V segment lost 4 bases, leaving 6 bases of the junction unmatched.

The J gene is TRBJ1-1, the V gene TRBV9; 9 bases map to TRBD1. The CDR3 extends over 16 amino acids. V lost 3 bases to trimming and J lost 1 base; unmatched junction nucleotides: 7. The germline V gene has CDR1 SGDLS and CDR2 YYNGEE. CDR3: CASSGGPGQGNTEAFF. The CDR3 DNA sequence: TGTGCCAGCAGCGGGGGACCGGGACAGGGGAACACTGAAGCTTTCTTT.

For the CDR3, the DNA is TGTGCCAGCAGCTTAAGGCACAACAATGAGCAGTTCTTC. Protein product: CASSLRHNNEQFF. The chain links TRBV7-3 to TRBJ2-1; D not certain. The CDR3 runs to 13 residues. Germline lookup yields CDR1 SGHTA and CDR2 FQGTGA. With 1 base removed from V and 5 bases from J, the gap between germline ends came to 6 bases.

V usage is TRBV5-1 and J usage is TRBJ2-7; 12 bases line up with TRBD2. This CDR3 is built from 15 residues. With V trimmed by 2 bases and J by 0 bases, 0 bases remained unmatched. CDR1 is SGHRS and CDR2 is YFSETQ in the germline V gene. The CDR3 sequence: CASSLLAGGSYEQYF. CDR3 bases: TGCGCCAGCAGCTTACTAGCGGGGGGCTCCTACGAGCAGTACTTC. Combining the CDR3 with reference TRBV5-1 and TRBJ2-7 gives the whole variable domain KAGVTQTPRYLIKTRGQQVTLSCSPISGHRSVSWYQQTPGQGLQFLFEYFSETQRNKGNFPGRFSGRQFSNSRSEMNVSTLELGDSALYLCASSLLAGGSYEQYFGPGTRLTVT.

The gene calls are TRBV7-6 and TRBJ2-7; D unresolved. V lost 1 base and J 6 bases, leaving 16 bases between the germline ends. CDR3 length: 15 residues. Per germline, CDR1 SGHVS and CDR2 FNYEAQ. CDR3 DNA: TGTGCCAGCAGCTTAGTCCCTCAATCAGGTGGCGAGCAGTACTTC. Translated, it gives CASSLVPQSGGEQYF.

V is TRBV4-1 and J is TRBJ2-7; the D gene is possibly TRBD1 (6 bases). There are 14 residues in the CDR3. From germline, CDR1 is MGHRA and CDR2 YSYEKL. Trimming pared 3 bases from V and 6 bases from J, leaving 15 bases between. The CDR3 protein is CASSHDEGGSEQYF. In DNA form, the CDR3 reads TGCGCCAGCAGCCATGACGAAGGGGGTTCCGAGCAGTACTTC.

Only a few counts were recorded for this clone. This chain joins TRBV27 and TRBJ2-7; 7 positions agree with TRBD2. The germline V gene encodes CDR1 MNHEY and CDR2 SMNVEV (reference sequence). This CDR3 spans 14 amino acids. The V segment lost 4 bases and the J segment 6 bases; nucleotides outside the gene matches: 9. CDR3 sequence reads: CASSSPNGRGEQYF. In DNA, the CDR3 is TGTGCCAGCAGTTCTCCTAATGGGAGGGGCGAGCAGTACTTC.

This rearrangement joins TRBV6-5 to TRBJ2-1, with 7 bases that match TRBD2. This CDR3 contains 12 residues. V trimming: 2 bases; J trimming: 13 bases; junction bases outside the gene matches: 5. Germline assignment: CDR1 MNHEY and CDR2 SVGAGI. CDR3 nucleotide sequence: TGTGCCAGCAGTTACGCGGGAGAGTCCCAGTTCTTC. Translation gives CASSYAGESQFF.

V gene TRBV5-8 combines with J gene TRBJ1-2, with a possible D match to TRBD1 (6 bases). The CDR3 is 13 residues long. CDR1 is SGHTS, CDR2 YDEGEE, per germline. V was cut by 1 base and J by 4 bases, with 8 bases left in between. DNA of the CDR3: TGTGCCAGCAGCTTGCGAGGGGGCTATGGCTACACCTTC. Protein product: CASSLRGGYGYTF.

V gene TRBV5-8 combines with J gene TRBJ1-6; D unresolved. V was trimmed by 4 bases and J by 6 bases, leaving 11 bases between them. The CDR3 has 14 amino acids. Germline V lookup: CDR1 SGHTS, CDR2 YDEGEE. CDR3 sequence reads: CASSPRVGNSPLHF. CDR3 nucleotides: TGTGCCAGCAGCCCACGAGTCGGTAATTCACCCCTCCACTTT. The full variable domain, with the rest looked up from reference TRBV5-8 and TRBJ1-6, is EAGVTQSPTHLIKTRGQQATLRCSPISGHTSVYWYQQALGLGLQFLLWYDEGEERNRGNFPPRFSGRQFPNYSSELNVNALELEDSALYLCASSPRVGNSPLHFGNGTRLTVT.

The V and J genes are TRBV7-6 and TRBJ2-2; a possible D gene is TRBD2 (5 bases). The CDR3 extends over 16 amino acids. Germline CDR1 SGHVS, CDR2 FNYEAQ. V was clipped by 5 bases and J by 4 bases, with 17 bases between them. CDR3 region: CASSPRASSVTGELFF. Written as DNA, the CDR3 is TGTGCCAGCAGCCCCCGGGCAAGTAGCGTCACCGGGGAGCTGTTTTTT. The whole variable domain, remainder taken from reference TRBV7-6 and TRBJ2-2, is GAGVSQSPRYKVTKRGQDVALRCDPISGHVSLYWYRQALGQGPEFLTYFNYEAQQDKSGLPNDRFSAERPEGSISTLTIQRTEQRDSAMYRCASSPRASSVTGELFFGEGSRLTVL.

This CDR3 is CASSLSGRGETQYF. The CDR3 DNA follows: TGTGCCAGCAGTTTATCCGGGCGGGGGGAGACCCAGTACTTC. This chain connects TRBV28 to TRBJ2-5, with 7 bases aligning to TRBD2. The germline V gene encodes CDR1 MDHEN and CDR2 SYDVKM. The CDR3 has 14 amino acids. Trimming at V came to 1 base and at J to 5 bases, leaving 4 bases not matched to a gene. Complete variable domain (other parts from reference TRBV28 and TRBJ2-5): DVKVTQSSRYLVKRTGEKVFLECVQDMDHENMFWYRQDPGLGLRLIYFSYDVKMKEKGDIPEGYSVSREKKERFSLILESASTNQTSMYLCASSLSGRGETQYFGPGTRLLVL.

This sequence joins TRBV30 and TRBJ1-1; tentatively, D is TRBD1 (5 bases). CDR3 length: 14 amino acids. CDR1 and CDR2 (germline): GTSNPN, SVGIG (reference sequence). The ends were cut back, 0 bases at V and 10 bases at J, with 18 bases in the middle. The CDR3 DNA sequence: TGTGCCTGGAGTGTACGGGGGGTTGGGAGGGGAGCTTTCTTT. As protein: CAWSVRGVGRGAFF.

The chain is built from TRBV5-1 and TRBJ1-6, with D unclear. V lost 5 bases and J lost 5, with 8 bases in between. Germline V gene sequence: CDR1 SGHRS, CDR2 YFSETQ. The CDR3 length is 13 residues. The CDR3 is CASRYFDNSPLHF. In DNA form, the CDR3 reads TGCGCCAGCAGGTATTTTGATAATTCACCCCTCCACTTT.

This chain joins TRBV5-6 and TRBJ2-7, with TRBD1 identical over 10 bases. This CDR3 has 16 residues. The V and J ends lost 0 bases and 5 bases, in that order; junction bases with no gene match: 8. Germline CDR1 is SGHDT and CDR2 is YYEEEE. The CDR3 coding sequence is TGTGCCAGCAGCTTGGCCAAGGGACAGGGGAACAACGAGCAGTACTTC. Translating it yields CASSLAKGQGNNEQYF.

The sample holds one count of this clone. Here the CDR3 DNA reads TGTGCCAGCAGCGGGAGGAGGGCTAGCGGAATTCAAGAGACCCAGTACTTC. This encodes CASSGRRASGIQETQYF. This chain uses TRBV9 with TRBJ2-5; 7 positions agree with TRBD2. The CDR3 is 17 amino acids. After removal of 3 bases from V and 2 bases from J, the junction contained 13 bases not matched to a gene. In germline, CDR1 is SGDLS, CDR2 YYNGEE.

The V and J genes are TRBV15 and TRBJ2-3, with 9 bases that match TRBD2. Germline V gives CDR1 LNHNV, CDR2 YYDKDF (reference sequence). With 0 bases clipped from V and 1 base from J, the junction kept 5 bases outside the gene matches. The CDR3 has 17 residues. As DNA, the CDR3 is TGTGCCACCAGCAGAGATGAGGCGGGGGGGGGCACAGATACGCAGTATTTT. It translates to CATSRDEAGGGTDTQYF.

The DNA for the CDR3 is TGTGCCAGCAGTTACCTAGGTCAAAAAAAAGAGACCCAGTACTTC. Protein product: CASSYLGQKKETQYF. This chain uses TRBV6-5 with TRBJ2-5; D ambiguous. CDR1 is MNHEY and CDR2 is SVGAGI in the germline V gene. V gave up 2 bases and J gave up 3 bases, with 13 bases separating them. The CDR3 consists of 15 residues.

For the CDR3, the DNA is TGTGCCAGCAGTGCAGCCTTAGCGGGGGGACAAGAGACCCAGTACTTC. Translated: CASSAALAGGQETQYF. The chain recombines TRBV2 with TRBJ2-5, with 10 bases matching TRBD2. Trimming cost V 4 bases and J 2 bases; bases outside gene matches: 7. The length of the CDR3 is 16 residues. CDR1 SNHLY and CDR2 FYNNEI come from the germline V gene.

The rearrangement uses TRBV10-3 and TRBJ1-1, with 8 bases matching TRBD1. Unmatched junction bases numbered 9, after V lost 6 bases and J lost 6 bases. The germline CDR1 and CDR2 sequences are ENHRY and SYGVKD. This CDR3 has 14 amino acids. The CDR3 here is CAIRPGQDRAEAFF. CDR3 DNA: TGTGCCATCAGACCTGGACAGGACAGGGCTGAAGCTTTCTTT.

The rearrangement uses TRBV2 and TRBJ1-1; TRBD1 is a possible D gene (5 bases). Germline lookup yields CDR1 SNHLY and CDR2 FYNNEI. The CDR3 extends over 17 amino acids. V was clipped by 7 bases and J by 0 bases, with 21 bases between them. CDR3 amino acids: CASTENMAGHMNTEAFF. CDR3 nucleotide sequence: TGTGCCAGCACCGAAAATATGGCAGGGCACATGAACACTGAAGCTTTCTTT.

The chain links TRBV7-2 to TRBJ2-3; maybe TRBD2 (5 bases). CDR3 size: 15 residues. V gave up 3 bases and J gave up 2 bases, with 12 bases separating them. Per germline, CDR1 SGHTA and CDR2 FQGNSA. For the CDR3, the DNA is TGTGCCAGCAGCTTCGACTATCTATACACAGATACGCAGTATTTT. Translated: CASSFDYLYTDTQYF.

The V call is TRBV7-2, the J call TRBJ2-7; D may be TRBD2 (5 bases). This CDR3 comprises 14 residues. CDR1 is SGHTA and CDR2 is FQGNSA in the germline V gene. Trimming removed 5 bases from V and 1 base from J, with 12 bases in between. The CDR3 nucleotides are TGTGCCAGCAGCCCGGGGTCTAGTTCCTACGAGCAGTACTTC. It yields the protein CASSPGSSSYEQYF.

This clone occurred a few times. The rearrangement joins TRBV6-4 to TRBJ2-3; 10 positions match TRBD1. This CDR3 has 16 residues. With V trimmed by 0 bases and J by 7 bases, 7 bases remained unmatched. Germline assignment: CDR1 MRHNA and CDR2 SNTAGT. CDR3: CASSDSGGQGSNTQYF. In DNA form, the CDR3 reads TGTGCCAGCAGTGACTCGGGGGGACAGGGGTCGAATACGCAGTATTTT.

The rearrangement joins TRBV6-1 to TRBJ2-7; D gene ambiguous. Trimming took 3 bases from V and 5 from J, leaving 8 bases between them. In germline, CDR1 is MNHNS, CDR2 SASEGT. There are 12 residues in the CDR3. CDR3 DNA: TGTGCCAGCAGTGATCATCCCCACGAGCAGTACTTC. This codes for CASSDHPHEQYF.

The CDR3 is CASSSLANGELFF. The CDR3 coding sequence is TGTGCCAGCAGCTCGCTAGCGAACGGGGAGCTGTTTTTT. V usage is TRBV5-6 and J usage is TRBJ2-2; a possible D gene is TRBD2 (6 bases). The ends were cut back, 3 bases at V and 7 bases at J, with 10 bases in the middle. The CDR3 loop spans 13 amino acids. Germline V gene sequence: CDR1 SGHDT, CDR2 YYEEEE.